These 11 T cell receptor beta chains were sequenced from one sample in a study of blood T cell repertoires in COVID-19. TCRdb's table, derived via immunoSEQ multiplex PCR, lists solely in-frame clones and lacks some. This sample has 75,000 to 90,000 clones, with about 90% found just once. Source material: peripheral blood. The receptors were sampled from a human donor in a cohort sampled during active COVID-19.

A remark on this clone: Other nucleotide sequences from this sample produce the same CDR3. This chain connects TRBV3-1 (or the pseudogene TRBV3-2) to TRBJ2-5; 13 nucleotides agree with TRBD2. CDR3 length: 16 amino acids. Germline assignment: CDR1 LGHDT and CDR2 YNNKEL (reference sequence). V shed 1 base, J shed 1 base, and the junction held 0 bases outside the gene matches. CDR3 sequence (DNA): TGTGCCAGCAGCCAAGGACTAGCGGGGGGCCAAGAGACCCAGTACTTC. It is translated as CASSQGLAGGQETQYF.

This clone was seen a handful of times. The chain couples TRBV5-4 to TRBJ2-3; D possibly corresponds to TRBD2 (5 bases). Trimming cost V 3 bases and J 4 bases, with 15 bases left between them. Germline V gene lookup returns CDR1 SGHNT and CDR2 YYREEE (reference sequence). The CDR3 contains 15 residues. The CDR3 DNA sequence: TGTGCCAGCAGCTCTAGAGCCGGGGTTTCAGATACGCAGTATTTT. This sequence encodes CASSSRAGVSDTQYF.

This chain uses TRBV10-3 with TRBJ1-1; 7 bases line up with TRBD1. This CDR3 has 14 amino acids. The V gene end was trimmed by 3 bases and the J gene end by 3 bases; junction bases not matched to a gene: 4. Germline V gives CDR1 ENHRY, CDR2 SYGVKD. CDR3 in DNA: TGTGCCATCAGTGAACCTGACAGGGACACTGAAGCTTTCTTT. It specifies CAISEPDRDTEAFF.

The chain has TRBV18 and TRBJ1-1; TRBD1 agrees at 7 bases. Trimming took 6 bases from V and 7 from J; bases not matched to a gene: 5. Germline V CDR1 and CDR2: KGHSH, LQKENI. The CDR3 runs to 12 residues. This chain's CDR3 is CASSRQGLEAFF. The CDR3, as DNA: TGTGCCAGCTCTCGACAGGGCCTTGAAGCTTTCTTT.

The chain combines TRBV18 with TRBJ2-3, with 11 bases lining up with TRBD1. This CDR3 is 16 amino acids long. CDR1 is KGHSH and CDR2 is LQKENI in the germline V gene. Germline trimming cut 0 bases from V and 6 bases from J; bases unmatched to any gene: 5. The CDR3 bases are TGTGCCAGCTCACCACCCGGGACAGGGGGTAGGGATACGCAGTATTTT. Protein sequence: CASSPPGTGGRDTQYF.

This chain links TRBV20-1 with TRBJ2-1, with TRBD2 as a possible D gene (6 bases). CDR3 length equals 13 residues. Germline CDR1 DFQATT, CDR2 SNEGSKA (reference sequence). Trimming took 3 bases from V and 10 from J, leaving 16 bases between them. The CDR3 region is CSASPTGGTEQFF. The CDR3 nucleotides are TGCAGTGCTAGTCCAACCGGGGGAACAGAGCAGTTCTTC.

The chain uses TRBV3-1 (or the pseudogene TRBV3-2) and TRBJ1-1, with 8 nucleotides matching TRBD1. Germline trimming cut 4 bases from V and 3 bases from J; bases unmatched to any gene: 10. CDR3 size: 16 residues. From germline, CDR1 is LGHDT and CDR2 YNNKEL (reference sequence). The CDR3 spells CASSLDRAWGDTEAFF. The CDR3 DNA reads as TGTGCCAGCAGCCTGGACAGGGCCTGGGGGGACACTGAAGCTTTCTTT.

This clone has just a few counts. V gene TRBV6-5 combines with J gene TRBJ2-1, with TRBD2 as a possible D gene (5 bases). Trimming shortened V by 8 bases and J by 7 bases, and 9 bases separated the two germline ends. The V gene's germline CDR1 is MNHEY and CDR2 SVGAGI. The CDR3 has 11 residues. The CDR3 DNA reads TGTGCCAGCCGAGCGGTGAATGAGCAGTTCTTC. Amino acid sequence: CASRAVNEQFF.

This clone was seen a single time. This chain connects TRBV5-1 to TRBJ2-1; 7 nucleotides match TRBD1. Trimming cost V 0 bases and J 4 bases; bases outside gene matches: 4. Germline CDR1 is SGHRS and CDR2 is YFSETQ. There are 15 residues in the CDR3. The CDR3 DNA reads TGCGCCAGCAGCTTGGAGGGGGCGGATTACAATGAGCAGTTCTTC. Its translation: CASSLEGADYNEQFF.

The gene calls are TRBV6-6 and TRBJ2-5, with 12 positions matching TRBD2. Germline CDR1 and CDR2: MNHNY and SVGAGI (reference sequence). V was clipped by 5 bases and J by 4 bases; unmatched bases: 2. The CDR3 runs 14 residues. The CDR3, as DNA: TGTGCCAGCAGTCCTAGCGGGGGGGGAGAGACCCAGTACTTC. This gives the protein CASSPSGGGETQYF.

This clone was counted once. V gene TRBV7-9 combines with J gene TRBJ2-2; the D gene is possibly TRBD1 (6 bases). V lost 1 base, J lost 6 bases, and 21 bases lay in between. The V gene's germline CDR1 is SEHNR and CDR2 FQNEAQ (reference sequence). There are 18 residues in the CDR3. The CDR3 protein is CASSLVWGRFTNAGELFF. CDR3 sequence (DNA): TGTGCCAGCAGCTTAGTCTGGGGGCGCTTCACCAATGCCGGGGAGCTGTTTTTT.